This TCR beta chain was observed in a study of blood T cell repertoires in COVID-19. Study in general: Sites across the United States, Italy and Spain contributed samples from acute and convalescent COVID-19. T cells, B-cell-depleted T cells, or PBMCs supplied cDNA or gDNA.

Authors' processing steps: By means of reference gene primer amplification, nucleated cell counts were estimated. The assay was immunoSEQ multiplex PCR, and TCRdb's table has in-frame clones only and misses some. The V and J calls and clone size come from that table; D and trimming were worked out from the DNA. The data show roughly 200,000 clones, around 79% seen once. The clonotype comes from a man aged 50 to 59 who had recovered from COVID-19. Sequences were obtained from peripheral blood.

This CDR3 is CASSLTSGEGINEQFF. As DNA, the CDR3 is TGTGCCAGCAGCTTAACTAGCGGGGAAGGTATAAATGAGCAGTTCTTC. The V and J genes are TRBV7-6 and TRBJ2-1; 10 bases map to TRBD2. Trimming removed 2 bases from V and 7 bases from J; junction bases left unmatched: 8. CDR1 is SGHVS, CDR2 FNYEAQ, per germline. CDR3 length: 16 residues.